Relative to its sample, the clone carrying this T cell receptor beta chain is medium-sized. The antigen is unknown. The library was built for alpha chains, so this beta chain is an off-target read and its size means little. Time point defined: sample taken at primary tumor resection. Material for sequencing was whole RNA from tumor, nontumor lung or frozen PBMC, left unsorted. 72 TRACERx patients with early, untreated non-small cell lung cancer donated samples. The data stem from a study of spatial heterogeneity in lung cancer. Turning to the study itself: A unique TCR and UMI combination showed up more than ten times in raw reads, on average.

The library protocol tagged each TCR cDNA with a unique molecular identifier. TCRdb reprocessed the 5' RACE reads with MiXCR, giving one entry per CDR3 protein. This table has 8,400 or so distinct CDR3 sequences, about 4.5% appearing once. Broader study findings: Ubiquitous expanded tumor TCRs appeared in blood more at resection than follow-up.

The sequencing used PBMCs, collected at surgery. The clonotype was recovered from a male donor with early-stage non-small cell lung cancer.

The CDR3 protein is CASTRGLMEAYEQYF. As DNA, the CDR3 is TGTGCCAGCACTCGTGGACTCATGGAGGCCTACGAGCAGTACTTC. The J gene is TRBJ2-7, the V gene TRBV6-2 or TRBV6-3; TRBD2 is a possible D gene (5 bases). CDR3 size: 15 residues. The V end lost 7 bases, the J end lost 2 bases, and 18 bases lay between the germline ends. Looked up from germline, CDR1 is MNHEY and CDR2 is SVGEGT.